Sequencing of this T cell receptor beta chain was carried out in a study of identical twins. As for this clonotype: The antigen remains undetermined.

The ends were cut back, 5 bases at V and 0 bases at J, with 7 bases in the middle. Germline assignment: CDR1 LGHDT and CDR2 YNNKEL (reference sequence). The CDR3 is made up of 14 amino acids. Study outcomes and limitations: In zero-insertion analyses, partial confounding could arise from invariant MAIT and iNKT cells. Insertions were reduced in abundant cord blood beta clonotypes but not in memory repertoires.

TCRdb itself ran the 5' RACE reads through MiXCR, one entry per CDR3 protein. Among 450,000 or so distinct CDR3 sequences listed, 20% to 30% were seen once. This sample was also put to use in a study of T cells expressing NK-cell markers. That publication notes: Underlying the TCR beta repertoires were sorted CD3+CD56+NKG2C+, CD3+CD56+NKG2C- and CD3+CD56-NKG2C+ T cells. Nothing established the HCMV specificity of expanded NKG2C+ T cell clones.

This chain connects TRBV3-1 to TRBJ2-2; no firm D call. Sequenced input: CD4+ T cells sorted from blood. The receptor comes from a woman aged 18-35 years in good health. The CDR3: CASSSPANTGELFF. The CDR3 DNA reads TGTGCCAGCAGCTCCCCTGCGAACACCGGGGAGCTGTTTTTT.